Sequencing of this T cell receptor (beta chain) was carried out in a study of blood T cell repertoires in COVID-19. Study information: The samples span acute and convalescent COVID-19 from the United States, Italy and Spain.

The ends lost 4 bases at V and 1 base at J; junction bases unmatched: 7. The CDR3 is 17 amino acids. Germline CDR1 reads MNHEY; CDR2 reads SMNVEV (reference sequence). Per the original data handling: Reference gene primer amplification gave estimated nucleated cell counts. Data came from immunoSEQ multiplex PCR; TCRdb stores just in-frame clones and leaves some out. The V and J calls and the clone size are those of that table, but D and trimming were determined from the DNA. Of about 50,000 clones in the sample, 79% were seen once. The receptor was isolated from a man between 65 and 80 years old with acute or convalescent COVID-19. The chain is built from TRBV27 and TRBJ2-2, with 9 bases that match TRBD2. The sequencing input was peripheral blood. CDR3 protein: CASSYRGLAQNTGELFF. In nucleotides, the CDR3 is TGTGCCAGCAGTTACCGAGGACTAGCGCAGAACACCGGGGAGCTGTTTTTT.